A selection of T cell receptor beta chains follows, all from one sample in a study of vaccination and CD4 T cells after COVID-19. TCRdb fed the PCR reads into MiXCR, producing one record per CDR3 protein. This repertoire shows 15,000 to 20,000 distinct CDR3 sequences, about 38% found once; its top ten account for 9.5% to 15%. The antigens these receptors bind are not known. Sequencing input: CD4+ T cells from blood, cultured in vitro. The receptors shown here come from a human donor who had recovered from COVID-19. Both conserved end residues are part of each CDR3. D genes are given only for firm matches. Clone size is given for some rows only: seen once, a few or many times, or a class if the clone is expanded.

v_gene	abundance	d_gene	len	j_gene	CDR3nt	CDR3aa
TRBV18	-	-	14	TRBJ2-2	TGTGCCAGCTCACCAGGAAGAAACACCGGGGAGCTGTTTTTT	CASSPGRNTGELFF
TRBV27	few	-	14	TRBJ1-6	TGTGCCAGCAGTCTAACAATTCGCGTTTCACCCCTCCACTTT	CASSLTIRVSPLHF
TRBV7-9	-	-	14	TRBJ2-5	TGTGCCAGCAGCTTAAACGCCAACCAAGAGACCCAGTACTTC	CASSLNANQETQYF
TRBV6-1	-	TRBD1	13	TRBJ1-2	TGTGCCAGCAGTGAATGGGACAGGGGTGGCTACACCTTC	CASSEWDRGGYTF
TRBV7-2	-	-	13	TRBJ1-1	TGTGCCAGCAGCATGGACATGAACACTGAAGCTTTCTTT	CASSMDMNTEAFF
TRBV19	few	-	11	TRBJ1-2	TGTGCCACCCGTAGGGGGACCGGCTACACCTTC	CATRRGTGYTF
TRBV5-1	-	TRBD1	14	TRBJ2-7	TGCGCCAGCAAAGTTGGACAGGGGTCCTACGAGCAGTACTTC	CASKVGQGSYEQYF
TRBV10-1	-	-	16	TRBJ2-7	TGCGCCAGCAGTGAGTGGAACAGAGACTGCTCCTACGAGCAGTACTTC	CASSEWNRDCSYEQYF
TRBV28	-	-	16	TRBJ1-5	TGTGCCACACTATCTGCAGGGGCGTATAGCAATCAGCCCCAGCATTTT	CATLSAGAYSNQPQHF
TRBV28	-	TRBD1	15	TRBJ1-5	TGTGCCAGCAGTTTTCCGGGACAGGTCCATCAGCCCCAGCATTTT	CASSFPGQVHQPQHF
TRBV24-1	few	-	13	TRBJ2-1	TGTGCCACCAGGGCGGAGGGCAGGAATGAGCAGTTCTTC	CATRAEGRNEQFF
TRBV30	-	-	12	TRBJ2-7	TGTGCCTCTAAGGAGGGGGGCTACGAGCAGTACTTC	CASKEGGYEQYF
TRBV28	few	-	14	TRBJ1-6	TGTGCCAGCAGTTTATACCCCACAAATTCACCCCTCCACTTT	CASSLYPTNSPLHF
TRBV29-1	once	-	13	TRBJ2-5	TGCAGCGTTGAATTAGGACAGAAAGAGACCCAGTACTTC	CSVELGQKETQYF